The 3 T cell receptor beta chains below come from one sample, sequenced in a study of T cell responses to AZD1222 COVID-19 vaccine. The method was immunoSEQ multiplex PCR; TCRdb's version includes in-frame clones alone and lacks a portion of them. The sample yields about 150,000 clones, 93% seen once. This sample comprised peripheral blood, obtained on day 0 of AZD1222 vaccination. The receptors originated from an adult in good health.

About this clone itself: One end of the junction varies from germline; a read error may be responsible. CDR3 coding DNA: TGTGCCAGCAGGGAAGATTCACCCCTCCACTTT. Translated: CASREDSPLHF. The rearrangement uses TRBV6-1 and TRBJ1-6; the D is unclear. The CDR3 covers 11 residues. CDR1 and CDR2 (germline): MNHNS, SASEGT.

This clone was picked up one time. V and J are TRBV5-1 and TRBJ2-1, with TRBD1 identical over 10 bases. The junction had 8 bases not matched to a gene; V was cut back by 5 bases and J by 6 bases. The CDR3 has 15 residues. Per the germline V gene, CDR1 is SGHRS and CDR2 is YFSETQ. The CDR3 DNA follows: TGCGCCAGCAGACTTAGACAGGGGGCAGGCAATGAGCAGTTCTTC. As protein: CASRLRQGAGNEQFF.

This chain uses TRBV5-1 with TRBJ2-7, with D perhaps matching TRBD2 (6 bases). In germline, CDR1 is SGHRS, CDR2 YFSETQ. V lost 7 bases, J lost 3 bases, and 14 bases lay in between. This CDR3 has 13 amino acids. CDR3 bases: TGCGCCAGCTCGGCGGGGCCCAACTACGAGCAGTACTTC. Protein: CASSAGPNYEQYF.